This T cell receptor (beta chain) is from a study of blood T cell repertoires in COVID-19. Study in general: COVID-19 samples collected from the United States, Italy and Spain covered acute and convalescent phases.

Only in-frame clones appear in the TCRdb table, and some are missing; sequencing was by immunoSEQ multiplex PCR. The sample records about 140,000 clones, 78% being singletons. V was pared by 1 base and J by 0 bases, with 8 bases between. CDR1 and CDR2 from the germline V gene are SGHDT and YYEEEE. This CDR3 has 15 residues. This chain joins TRBV5-6 and TRBJ2-1; D gene unclear. Sequencing was performed on peripheral blood. This receptor was taken from a man aged 60-69 years who had recovered from COVID-19. The CDR3 sequence: CASSLWYSSYNEQFF. CDR3 nucleotides: TGTGCCAGCAGCTTGTGGTACAGCTCCTACAATGAGCAGTTCTTC.